This T cell receptor (beta chain) was identified in a study of chemoradiotherapy in HPV16-positive cancers. The study, taken as a whole, reports: Candidate HPV-specific clones and E7-related TCR motifs grew in tumor during treatment. The functional HPV-specific definition rests on just a couple of HPV16-positive patients.

The protocol was immunoSEQ multiplex PCR, while the TCRdb copy is restricted to in-frame clones and leaves out a portion. Here the sample spans some 70,000 clones, almost 90% being singletons. Concerning this clone: Its target is unknown.

The CDR3 runs 16 residues. Germline V gene lookup returns CDR1 MDHEN and CDR2 SYDVKM. V was clipped by 0 bases and J by 3 bases, with 14 bases between them. The chain uses TRBV28 and TRBJ1-2; D not certain. Source: blood, taken from a patient who underwent chemoradiotherapy. This sequence originates from a human donor with HPV-associated anogenital cancer. The CDR3 bases are TGTGCCAGCAGTTTATGGAGCGGGAGGGAGCACTATGGCTACACCTTC. Protein: CASSLWSGREHYGYTF.